The 4 T cell receptor beta chains presented below share a single source sample, sequenced in a study of T cell repertoires in cytomegalovirus infection. Each CDR3 protein is one row after TCRdb ran MiXCR on the reads. Here the sample spans 500,000 to 600,000 distinct CDR3 sequences, approximately 16% being singletons. The sequencing sample was made of CD8+ T cells from PBMCs. These receptors were collected from a human donor in good health (CMV status not recorded). Some clones in this sample may be carry-over from other donors' samples.

The gene calls are TRBV3-1 and TRBJ2-1; possibly TRBD2 for D (6 bases). The CDR3 sequence is 19 residues long. Germline V gives CDR1 LGHDT, CDR2 YNNKEL (reference sequence). Trimming removed 3 bases from V and 1 base from J, with 22 bases in between. The CDR3: CASSQLLQEGTPSYNEQFF. CDR3 nucleotide sequence: TGTGCCAGCAGCCAGCTTCTTCAGGAGGGGACTCCATCCTACAATGAGCAGTTCTTC.

Comment on this clonotype: A clone one base away is much larger, so this may be a read error. The chain employs TRBV7-4 and TRBJ1-4; D is uncertain. Germline assignment: CDR1 SGHVT and CDR2 SQSDAQ. The CDR3 spans 12 residues. CDR3 protein: CAGSPGPLLLFF. As DNA, the CDR3 is TGTGCCGGCAGCCCCGGCCCTCTTTTGCTGTTTTTT.

The chain's CDR3 is CASSPALGNTDTQYF. CDR3 nucleotides: TGTGCCAGCAGCCCCGCATTGGGAAACACAGATACGCAGTATTTT. This chain joins TRBV3-1 and TRBJ2-3; D unclear. Germline V CDR1 and CDR2: LGHDT, YNNKEL (reference sequence). Trimming pared 4 bases from V and 2 bases from J, leaving 13 bases between. The CDR3 is 15 amino acids.

Regarding this clonotype: In this CDR3 the conserved last residue, phenylalanine or tryptophan, is missing, so a read error is likely. The chain employs TRBV9 and TRBJ2-1; D is unresolved. CDR1 SGDLS and CDR2 YYNGEE come from the germline V gene. The CDR3 runs to 12 residues. Trimming left V 4 bases short and J 4 bases short, with 6 bases between. The CDR3 is CASSIRYNEQFL. The CDR3 bases are TGTGCCAGCAGCATCCGGTACAATGAGCAGTTCTTA.